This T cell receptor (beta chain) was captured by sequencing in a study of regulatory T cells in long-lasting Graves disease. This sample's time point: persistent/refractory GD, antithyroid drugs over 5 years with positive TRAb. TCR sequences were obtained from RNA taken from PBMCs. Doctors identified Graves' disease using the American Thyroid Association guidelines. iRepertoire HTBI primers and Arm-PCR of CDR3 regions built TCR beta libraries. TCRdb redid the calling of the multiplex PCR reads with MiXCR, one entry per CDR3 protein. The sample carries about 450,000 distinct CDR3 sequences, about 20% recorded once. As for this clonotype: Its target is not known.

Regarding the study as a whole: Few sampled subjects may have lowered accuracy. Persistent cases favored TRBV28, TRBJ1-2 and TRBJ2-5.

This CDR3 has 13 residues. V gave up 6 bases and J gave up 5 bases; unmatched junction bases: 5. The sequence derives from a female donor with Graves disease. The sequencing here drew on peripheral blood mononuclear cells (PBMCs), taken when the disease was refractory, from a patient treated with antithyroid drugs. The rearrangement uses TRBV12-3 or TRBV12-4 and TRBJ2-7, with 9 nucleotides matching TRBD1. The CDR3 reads CASSGDRVNEQYF. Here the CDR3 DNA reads TGTGCCAGCAGCGGGGACAGGGTCAACGAGCAGTACTTC.